This T cell receptor (beta chain) was identified during a study of control samples from healthy donors and cancer patients. Profiling relied on immunoSEQ multiplex PCR, and the TCRdb table lists in-frame clones only, not all of them. This table holds 130,000 or so clones, 70% to 90% found once. Germline V CDR1 and CDR2: SNHLY, FYNNEI. V was pared by 5 bases and J by 4 bases, with 21 bases between. The CDR3 is 17 amino acids. Sequencing input: blood. V and J are TRBV2 and TRBJ1-5, with D possibly matching TRBD1 (5 bases). The sequence came from a man over 45 in good health. The DNA of the CDR3 is TGTGCCAGCAGTTTCCGGGACGGACTTGATAGGAATCAGCCCCAGCATTTT. Protein product: CASSFRDGLDRNQPQHF.